One and the same sample provided the 30 T cell receptor beta chains below, sequenced in a study of blood T cell repertoires in COVID-19. The data were produced by immunoSEQ multiplex PCR, yet TCRdb's version contains in-frame clones alone and is incomplete. The sample has some 120,000 clones, about 70% seen once; the top ten hold around 2%. The sequenced material came from peripheral blood. Source of these receptors: a woman aged 70-85 years with acute or convalescent COVID-19.

The chain recombines TRBV6-5 with TRBJ2-7; 11 bases align to TRBD2. Germline trimming cut 6 bases from V and 0 bases from J; bases unmatched to any gene: 1. This CDR3 region has 14 residues. The germline V gene encodes CDR1 MNHEY and CDR2 SVGAGI. The CDR3 DNA sequence: TGTGCCAGCAGGACTAGCGGGGCCTCCTACGAGCAGTACTTC. Translation: CASRTSGASYEQYF.

Concerning this clone: Being one base from a much bigger clone, this may be a read error. The CDR3: CASSYPGEAFF. The CDR3 DNA sequence: TGTGCCAGCAGTTACCCAGGTGAAGCTTTCTTT. The chain couples TRBV6-6 to TRBJ1-1, with D hard to call. CDR3 length: 11 amino acids. With 2 bases removed from V and 7 bases from J, the gap between germline ends came to 5 bases. Germline CDR1 is MNHNY and CDR2 is SVGAGI (reference sequence).

This clone was detected once. The J gene is TRBJ1-4, the V gene TRBV4-2, with 8 bases lining up with TRBD1. The CDR3 is 15 residues long. The V segment lost 2 bases and the J segment 6 bases; nucleotides outside the gene matches: 5. CDR1 is LGHNA, CDR2 YNFKEQ, per germline. CDR3 sequence reads: CASSQMTGVYEKLFF. DNA of the CDR3: TGTGCCAGCAGCCAAATGACAGGGGTTTATGAAAAACTGTTTTTT.

This clone appeared once. The rearrangement joins TRBV4-3 to TRBJ2-1; 14 bases match TRBD2. V dropped 0 bases and J dropped 3; count of bases not matched to a gene: 10. Germline V gives CDR1 LGHNA, CDR2 YSLEER. There are 20 residues in the CDR3. The CDR3 DNA sequence: TGCGCCAGCAGCCAAGATTTAATCGGGACTAGCGGGGGAAACTACAATGAGCAGTTCTTC. Its protein is CASSQDLIGTSGGNYNEQFF.

CDR3 sequence: CASSLEQGAREQYF. The CDR3 DNA is TGTGCCAGCAGCTTGGAACAGGGGGCGAGAGAGCAGTACTTC. The chain combines TRBV5-5 with TRBJ2-7, with 9 positions matching TRBD1. The CDR3 spans 14 residues. Germline CDR1 is SGHKS and CDR2 is YYEKEE (reference sequence). V shed 0 bases and J 7 bases; nucleotides not matched to a gene: 5.

This sequence joins TRBV13 and TRBJ1-2; D might be TRBD1 (5 bases). The ends were cut back, 0 bases at V and 8 bases at J, with 10 bases in the middle. The germline V gene encodes CDR1 PRHDT and CDR2 FYEKMQ (reference sequence). The CDR3 has 13 amino acids. CDR3 in amino acids: CASSLGGLHGYTF. CDR3 bases: TGTGCCAGCAGCTTAGGGGGACTCCACGGCTACACCTTC.

V and J are TRBV19 and TRBJ2-2; unclear D gene. The ends were cut back, 1 base at V and 3 bases at J, with 9 bases in the middle. This CDR3 has 15 residues. Looked up from germline, CDR1 is LNHDA and CDR2 is SQIVND (reference sequence). The CDR3 DNA sequence: TGTGCCAGTAGTATAGGGAGCCTTCACACCGGGGAGCTGTTTTTT. Protein product: CASSIGSLHTGELFF.

CDR3 coding DNA: TGTGCCACCTCTACCGACAGGGGGCGCATCTATGAGCAGTTCTTC. It translates to CATSTDRGRIYEQFF. The gene calls are TRBV24-1 and TRBJ2-1; 10 bases align to TRBD1. This CDR3 is 15 amino acids long. The V and J ends lost 9 bases and 8 bases, in that order; junction bases with no gene match: 12. Germline CDR1 KGHDR, CDR2 SFDVKD.

CDR3 nucleotides: TGTGCCAGCTCACCGTCGCAGGGATCCCGCAATCAGCCCCAGCATTTT. It is translated as CASSPSQGSRNQPQHF. The rearrangement joins TRBV18 to TRBJ1-5, with D possibly being TRBD1 (5 bases). V lost 3 bases and J lost 2, with 14 bases in between. This CDR3 has 16 residues. Germline V gene lookup returns CDR1 KGHSH and CDR2 LQKENI.

This clone appeared once. V and J are TRBV7-9 and TRBJ1-1, with D unresolved. V was clipped by 1 base and J by 0 bases, with 12 bases between them. Germline assignment: CDR1 SEHNR and CDR2 FQNEAQ (reference sequence). This CDR3 region has 16 residues. The CDR3 reads CASSLGSGGMNTEAFF. The CDR3 DNA reads TGTGCCAGCAGCTTAGGGTCCGGCGGCATGAACACTGAAGCTTTCTTT. The variable domain in full, completed from reference TRBV7-9 and TRBJ1-1, reads DTGVSQNPRHKITKRGQNVTFRCDPISEHNRLYWYRQTLGQGPEFLTYFQNEAQLEKSRLLSDRFSAERPKGSFSTLEIQRTEQGDSAMYLCASSLGSGGMNTEAFFGQGTRLTVV.

V usage is TRBV29-1 and J usage is TRBJ2-5; TRBD2 aligns across 13 bases. Germline assignment: CDR1 SQVTM and CDR2 ANQGSEA. The CDR3 is 13 amino acids. V lost 5 bases to trimming and J lost 5 bases; unmatched junction nucleotides: 2. The CDR3 sequence: CSVRTSGSETQYF. The CDR3 DNA reads as TGCAGCGTTCGGACTAGCGGGAGTGAGACCCAGTACTTC.

This chain connects TRBV5-1 to TRBJ1-1; 9 bases line up with TRBD1. CDR3 length equals 12 residues. Trimming at V came to 3 bases and at J to 8 bases, leaving 2 bases not matched to a gene. Germline assignment: CDR1 SGHRS and CDR2 YFSETQ. CDR3 amino acids: CASSSGTGEAFF. CDR3 in DNA: TGCGCCAGCAGCTCCGGGACAGGGGAAGCTTTCTTT.

V and J are TRBV10-2 and TRBJ1-2, with D perhaps TRBD1 (5 bases). The V and J ends lost 2 bases and 3 bases respectively, with 7 bases between them. Germline loops: CDR1 WSHSY, CDR2 SAAADI. This CDR3 is 13 amino acids long. CDR3 sequence (DNA): TGCGCCAGCAGTGAGCTACAGGACTATGGCTACACCTTC. Protein: CASSELQDYGYTF.

The rearrangement links TRBV15 to TRBJ1-1; D is unresolved. This CDR3 is built from 14 residues. Germline loops: CDR1 LNHNV, CDR2 YYDKDF (reference sequence). V gave up 4 bases and J gave up 1 base, with 10 bases separating them. In DNA form, the CDR3 reads TGTGCCACCAGCACCGTGGAGGAGAACACTGAAGCTTTCTTT. Encoded protein: CATSTVEENTEAFF.

The V call is TRBV18, the J call TRBJ1-2; 7 bases map to TRBD1. CDR3 size: 15 residues. V shed 5 bases and J 0 bases; nucleotides not matched to a gene: 6. Germline values: CDR1 KGHSH, CDR2 LQKENI. CDR3 sequence reads: CASSEMGQSNYGYTF. The CDR3 DNA reads TGTGCCAGCTCAGAGATGGGACAGTCTAACTATGGCTACACCTTC.

This clone has a handful of counts. The J gene is TRBJ1-3, the V gene TRBV14; tentatively, D is TRBD1 (5 bases). The CDR3 is 14 residues long. The V gene lost 6 bases and the J gene lost 2 bases, with 11 bases spanning the gap. CDR1 is SGHDN, CDR2 FVKESK, per germline. The CDR3 coding sequence is TGTGCCAGCAGTCCTCGGACAACTGGAAACACCATATATTTT. Its protein is CASSPRTTGNTIYF.

The J gene is TRBJ2-2, the V gene TRBV5-1; D may be TRBD1 (6 bases). This CDR3 comprises 16 residues. The V end lost 0 bases, the J end lost 7 bases, and 16 bases lay between the germline ends. Germline CDR1 SGHRS, CDR2 YFSETQ. The CDR3 DNA sequence: TGCGCCAGCAGCTTGGCCTACCAGGGGAAGGGCGGGGAGCTGTTTTTT. Amino acids: CASSLAYQGKGGELFF.

The table lists this clone with a few counts. The chain carries TRBV2 and TRBJ2-7, with a weak D call TRBD2 (5 bases). Germline lookup yields CDR1 SNHLY and CDR2 FYNNEI. Trimming removed 1 base at V and 3 bases at J, with 16 bases between. The CDR3 spans 16 residues. CDR3 loop: CASSEVGYPSGYEQYF. The CDR3 DNA follows: TGTGCCAGCAGTGAAGTAGGGTATCCCAGCGGCTACGAGCAGTACTTC.

J is TRBJ1-5 and V is TRBV5-1, with no clear D. V lost 0 bases, J lost 4 bases, and 5 bases lay in between. Germline CDR1 reads SGHRS; CDR2 reads YFSETQ. The CDR3 has 13 amino acids. The CDR3 coding sequence is TGCGCCAGCAGCTTGGCCGAGAATCAGCCCCAGCATTTT. It yields the protein CASSLAENQPQHF.

This clone is a singleton in its sample. This rearrangement joins TRBV12-3 or TRBV12-4 to TRBJ1-1; the D gene is possibly TRBD1 (5 bases). This CDR3 has 12 residues. The V and J ends lost 2 bases and 11 bases respectively, with 12 bases between them. CDR3 loop: CASSLISGGAFF. CDR3 nucleotide sequence: TGTGCCAGCAGTTTAATCAGTGGGGGGGCTTTCTTT.

The gene calls are TRBV7-9 and TRBJ1-1; D unclear. Germline assignment: CDR1 SEHNR and CDR2 FQNEAQ (reference sequence). The CDR3 sequence is 13 residues long. V dropped 6 bases and J dropped 2 bases, with 10 bases sitting between them. As DNA, the CDR3 is TGTGCCAGCAGACAGCACAGTAACACTGAAGCTTTCTTT. Translation: CASRQHSNTEAFF.

The V gene is TRBV7-9, the J gene TRBJ1-2; 8 bases fit TRBD1. Per the germline V gene, CDR1 is SEHNR and CDR2 is FQNEAQ (reference sequence). The V segment lost 4 bases and the J segment 4 bases; nucleotides outside the gene matches: 8. The length of the CDR3 is 15 residues. CDR3 in DNA: TGTGCCAGCAGCTACCCTCAGGGGGCAATCTATGGCTACACCTTC. Translating gives CASSYPQGAIYGYTF.

The genes are TRBV7-9 and TRBJ1-5; TRBD1 agrees at 9 bases. V shed 1 base and J 7 bases; nucleotides not matched to a gene: 2. Germline V gene sequence: CDR1 SEHNR, CDR2 FQNEAQ (reference sequence). The CDR3 runs 14 residues. CDR3 in amino acids: CASSLGTGEQPQHF. The CDR3 bases are TGTGCCAGCAGCTTAGGGACAGGGGAACAGCCCCAGCATTTT.

The V gene is TRBV27, the J gene TRBJ2-3, with D possibly matching TRBD2 (5 bases). V gave up 4 bases and J gave up 6 bases, with 14 bases separating them. Germline V CDR1 and CDR2: MNHEY, SMNVEV (reference sequence). This CDR3 has 14 amino acids. The CDR3 sequence: CASSSVDERDTQYF. The CDR3 nucleotides read TGTGCCAGCAGTTCGGTTGACGAGCGGGATACGCAGTATTTT.

The V and J genes are TRBV27 and TRBJ2-7, with 10 bases matching TRBD2. Trimming took 4 bases from V and 3 from J; bases not matched to a gene: 3. CDR1 and CDR2 from the germline V gene are MNHEY and SMNVEV (reference sequence). The CDR3 length is 14 residues. The CDR3 here is CASSWTSGHYEQYF. The CDR3 region has the DNA TGTGCCAGCAGTTGGACTAGCGGACACTACGAGCAGTACTTC.

The count of this clone is one. This chain connects TRBV2 to TRBJ1-2; 8 bases are shared with TRBD1. V gave up 4 bases and J gave up 8 bases; unmatched junction bases: 9. The CDR3 length is 14 residues. Germline-derived CDR1 and CDR2 are SNHLY and FYNNEI. For the CDR3, the DNA is TGTGCCAGCAGTGTTGATCAGGGGGCGGTCGGCTACACCTTC. Its protein is CASSVDQGAVGYTF.

This clone has only a few counts. This chain joins TRBV7-2 and TRBJ2-2, with D possibly being TRBD2 (6 bases). This CDR3 contains 15 residues. The germline V gene has CDR1 SGHTA and CDR2 FQGNSA. Trimming cost V 6 bases and J 2 bases, with 13 bases left between them. CDR3: CASRVGLLNTGELFF. The DNA for the CDR3 is TGTGCCAGCAGGGTGGGACTCCTAAACACCGGGGAGCTGTTTTTT. Combining the CDR3 with reference TRBV7-2 and TRBJ2-2 gives the whole variable domain GAGVSQSPSNKVTEKGKDVELRCDPISGHTALYWYRQSLGQGLEFLIYFQGNSAPDKSGLPSDRFSAERTGGSVSTLTIQRTQQEDSAVYLCASRVGLLNTGELFFGEGSRLTVL.

J is TRBJ2-3 and V is TRBV27; tentatively, D is TRBD2 (5 bases). Trimming removed 0 bases at V and 3 bases at J, with 10 bases between. The length of the CDR3 is 15 residues. Germline V gene data show CDR1 as MNHEY and CDR2 as SMNVEV (reference sequence). In DNA, the CDR3 is TGTGCCAGCAGTTTATCGCCCAGCGGTACAGATACGCAGTATTTT. Residues: CASSLSPSGTDTQYF.

The V and J genes are TRBV29-1 and TRBJ1-2; no clear D gene. This CDR3 is 12 amino acids long. Trimming took off 3 bases at V and 6 bases at J, with 11 bases between the two ends. Looked up from germline, CDR1 is SQVTM and CDR2 is ANQGSEA. The CDR3 region has the DNA TGCAGCGTTGATTCGGGGTTTGATGGCTACACCTTC. This encodes CSVDSGFDGYTF.

V gene TRBV20-1 combines with J gene TRBJ1-1; D gene uncertain. V lost 4 bases, J lost 6 bases, and 9 bases lay in between. This CDR3 has 11 residues. Germline V gene lookup returns CDR1 DFQATT and CDR2 SNEGSKA (reference sequence). The CDR3 spells CSATRAAEAFF. The CDR3, as DNA: TGCAGTGCTACGCGTGCTGCTGAAGCTTTCTTT.